The TCR beta chain described here comes from a study of blood T cell repertoires in COVID-19 (dated by TCRdb to 2020 to 2022). Background for the entire study: Samples from collaborators originated in the United States, Italy and Spain and spanned both the acute and convalescent phases of COVID-19. The material from the prospective study consisted of cDNA or gDNA derived from T cells, B-cell-depleted T cells, or PBMCs. The dataset comprised deeply sampled blood TCRbeta repertoires from subjects exposed to, actively infected with, or recovered from COVID-19. The repertoires were made available in a free public database intended to serve as a resource for research on the immune response to SARS-CoV-2. Samples were obtained from the ongoing ImmuneRACE study (first 160 participants) and from 1,254 subjects provided by 6 global collaborators. A de-identified subject ID, COVID-19 status, age in years and sex were almost always included in the sample metadata. Where available, HLA class I and class II types were taken from metadata supplied by the sample provider and were not determined by assay-based typing. Broader findings and caveats from the paper: The amount of clinical and demographic metadata varied by source and participant and was provided uncurated.

The immunoSEQ Assay, a bias-controlled multiplex PCR, was used to amplify TCRbeta CDR3 regions from genomic DNA. In the authors' own workflow: The number of nucleated cells in each sample was estimated from the amplification of reference gene primers within the assay. To quantify the absolute abundance of each unique TCRbeta CDR3 rearrangement, sequence reads were collapsed and filtered. For each sample, productive Simpson clonality was calculated by taking the square root of Simpson's diversity index across productive rearrangements. The table comes from immuneACCESS by way of TCRdb, which keeps in-frame sequences with V and J called. Part of the clones is missing from these tables; in studies checked, under half for an unresolved V gene and the rest for unknown reasons. The DNA was the basis for D and trimming; V, J and clone size are from that table. The sample table shows 250,000 or so clones, and approximately 85% are seen once. Together, the top ten hold 9% to 15% of the sample.

Whole blood was collected in K2EDTA tubes by collaborating institutions according to the institutions' own protocols. For TCRbeta analysis, collaborators shipped samples in one of three forms: frozen whole blood, isolated PBMCs, or DNA extracted from either of those sample types. This clone was observed a single time. Which antigen it targets is not known. Per-base qualities were not stored, and no clone one base away is much larger. The TCR sequence derives from a man older than 75 with acute or convalescent COVID-19. Sequencing was performed on peripheral blood.

The DNA sequence is given as TGTGCCACCAGCAGCGGAACTCGACAGGGGGGTGGGCAGTACTTC. This translates into CATSSGTRQGGGQYF. The sequence is built from TRBV15 and TRBJ2-7; 9 bases in the middle match TRBD1. From the germline V gene (reference sequence), CDR1 is LNHNV and CDR2 is YYDKDF. V is trimmed back by 3 bases and J by 9 bases, and the junction contains 12 bases that no gene match accounts for. The CDR3 covers 15 residues, taking in both the cysteine and the phenylalanine. Here the CDR3 DNA is all that survives: 45 bases in frame from base 1.